Shown below are 15 T cell receptor beta chains from a single sample sequenced in a study of blood T cell repertoires in COVID-19. Libraries were prepared by immunoSEQ multiplex PCR; TCRdb keeps only in-frame clonotypes and omits some of them. The data show 95,000 to 150,000 clones, around 91% seen once. Sequenced input: peripheral blood. The receptors originated from a woman aged 55-75 years with COVID-19, enrolled during active disease.

This rearrangement joins TRBV4-1 to TRBJ2-2; 7 positions match TRBD2. This CDR3 comprises 13 residues. V gave up 8 bases and J gave up 4 bases; unmatched junction bases: 4. From germline, CDR1 is MGHRA and CDR2 YSYEKL. The CDR3 is CASAPGGTGELFF. CDR3 DNA: TGCGCCAGCGCCCCGGGGGGCACCGGGGAGCTGTTTTTT.

The chain employs TRBV5-1 and TRBJ1-1; possibly TRBD1 for D (6 bases). There are 13 residues in the CDR3. V was cut by 6 bases and J by 1 base, with 10 bases left in between. Germline V gives CDR1 SGHRS, CDR2 YFSETQ. CDR3 sequence: CASTLQGNTEAFF. In DNA form, the CDR3 reads TGCGCCAGCACGTTACAGGGGAACACTGAAGCTTTCTTT. The whole variable domain, filled in from reference TRBV5-1 and TRBJ1-1, reads KAGVTQTPRYLIKTRGQQVTLSCSPISGHRSVSWYQQTPGQGLQFLFEYFSETQRNKGNFPGRFSGRQFSNSRSEMNVSTLELGDSALYLCASTLQGNTEAFFGQGTRLTVV.

The CDR3 sequence is CASSLQGANEKLFF. CDR3 nucleotide sequence: TGTGCCAGCAGCTTACAGGGGGCTAATGAAAAACTGTTTTTT. The chain is built from TRBV5-4 and TRBJ1-4; 8 bases line up with TRBD1. Germline-derived CDR1 and CDR2 are SGHNT and YYREEE (reference sequence). J gave up 3 bases and V 2 bases, and 0 bases lay outside the gene matches. CDR3 size: 14 residues.

The rearrangement links TRBV3-1 (or the pseudogene TRBV3-2) to TRBJ1-6; tentative D call: TRBD1 (5 bases). Between the trimmed V and J ends, which lost 2 bases and 10 bases, there was a span of 15 bases. Germline V CDR1 and CDR2: LGHDT, YNNKEL (reference sequence). The CDR3 sequence is 15 residues long. The CDR3 DNA sequence: TGTGCCAGCAGCCAATGGGGAACAGGCCACTCACCCCTCCACTTT. Protein product: CASSQWGTGHSPLHF.

The J gene is TRBJ1-1, the V gene TRBV18, with D perhaps TRBD1 (5 bases). The CDR3 totals 13 residues. Germline V CDR1 and CDR2: KGHSH, LQKENI. Trimming removed 6 bases from V and 4 bases from J, with 12 bases in between. The CDR3: CASSGLEATEAFF. As DNA, the CDR3 is TGTGCCAGCTCGGGGCTAGAGGCCACTGAAGCTTTCTTT.

The chain has TRBV7-2 and TRBJ2-7, with D hard to call. Germline V gives CDR1 SGHTA, CDR2 FQGNSA. The CDR3 has 11 residues. The V end was cut by 7 bases, the J end by 0 bases, with 4 bases between. The CDR3 is CASTNSYEQYF. As DNA, the CDR3 is TGTGCCAGCACAAACTCCTACGAGCAGTACTTC.

The chain uses TRBV5-1 and TRBJ1-2, with TRBD1 matching 11 bases. This CDR3 comprises 15 residues. Looked up from germline, CDR1 is SGHRS and CDR2 is YFSETQ. V trimming: 3 bases; J trimming: 3 bases; junction bases outside the gene matches: 4. In DNA form, the CDR3 reads TGCGCCAGCAGCTCGCGGGACAGGGGGTACTATGGCTACACCTTC. Translating gives CASSSRDRGYYGYTF.

The rearrangement links TRBV6-1 to TRBJ1-1; 7 positions agree with TRBD1. V gave up 0 bases and J gave up 6 bases; unmatched junction bases: 4. The CDR3 has 14 residues. Per germline, CDR1 MNHNS and CDR2 SASEGT. DNA for the CDR3: TGTGCCAGCAGTGAAGCGCCAGGGACAGCTGAAGCTTTCTTT. This encodes CASSEAPGTAEAFF.

The chain is built from TRBV30 and TRBJ2-7, with TRBD1 as a possible D gene (5 bases). The CDR3 spans 12 residues. Germline assignment: CDR1 GTSNPN and CDR2 SVGIG (reference sequence). Trimming shortened V by 3 bases and J by 4 bases, and 10 bases separated the two germline ends. The CDR3 nucleotides are TGTGCCTGGAGCACGGACACTTACGAGCAGTACTTC. Translating it yields CAWSTDTYEQYF. The variable domain in full, with the rest retrieved from reference TRBV30 and TRBJ2-7, is SQTIHQWPATLVQPVGSPLSLECTVEGTSNPNLYWYRQAAGRGLQLLFYSVGIGQISSEVPQNLSASRPQDRQFILSSKKLLLSDSGFYLCAWSTDTYEQYFGPGTRLTVT.

V and J are TRBV20-1 and TRBJ1-1; TRBD1 matches at 9 bases. Looked up from germline, CDR1 is DFQATT and CDR2 is SNEGSKA (reference sequence). The CDR3 consists of 10 residues. V dropped 5 bases and J dropped 11; count of bases not matched to a gene: 3. CDR3 residues: CSASGTGAFF. CDR3 DNA sequence: TGCAGTGCTTCCGGGACAGGGGCTTTCTTT.

V usage is TRBV12-3 or TRBV12-4 and J usage is TRBJ2-1, with unresolved D. The germline V and J ends were trimmed by 6 bases and 6 bases, with 12 bases remaining between them. The CDR3 is 13 residues long. The CDR3 DNA sequence: TGTGCCAGCAGGGCATTTGGGCCCAATGAGCAGTTCTTC. Residues: CASRAFGPNEQFF.

The chain couples TRBV11-2 to TRBJ2-7; the match to TRBD1 covers 7 bases. CDR1 and CDR2 from the germline V gene are SGHAT and FQNNGV. The V segment lost 5 bases and the J segment 6 bases; nucleotides outside the gene matches: 13. The CDR3 extends over 15 amino acids. CDR3 sequence: CASSPDSTGSGEQYF. The CDR3, as DNA: TGTGCCAGCAGCCCAGACTCGACAGGGTCGGGCGAGCAGTACTTC.

A single count supports this clone. J is TRBJ1-1 and V is TRBV7-6; 11 nucleotides align to TRBD1. Germline V gene data show CDR1 as SGHVS and CDR2 as FNYEAQ. V dropped 5 bases and J dropped 5; count of bases not matched to a gene: 19. There are 19 residues in the CDR3. This CDR3 reads CASSPQDRGLSLVMTEAFF. CDR3 sequence (DNA): TGTGCCAGCAGCCCGCAGGACAGGGGGCTGTCGTTGGTTATGACTGAAGCTTTCTTT.

This clone was seen just once. The chain carries TRBV25-1 and TRBJ1-1; possible D gene TRBD1, 6 bases. This CDR3 has 15 amino acids. Between the trimmed V and J ends, which lost 3 bases and 1 base, there was a span of 12 bases. Germline V lookup: CDR1 MGHDK, CDR2 SYGVNS. For the CDR3, the DNA is TGTGCCAGCAGTGATTTCTCAGGGGCGAACACTGAAGCTTTCTTT. Translating gives CASSDFSGANTEAFF.

V is TRBV19 and J is TRBJ2-7; TRBD2 might be the D (5 bases). The CDR3 runs 15 residues. The V end lost 0 bases, the J end lost 1 base, and 10 bases lay between the germline ends. Per the germline V gene, CDR1 is LNHDA and CDR2 is SQIVND (reference sequence). The CDR3 region is CASSIDGGRSYEQYF. The CDR3 nucleotides read TGTGCCAGTAGTATAGACGGAGGCAGGTCCTACGAGCAGTACTTC.